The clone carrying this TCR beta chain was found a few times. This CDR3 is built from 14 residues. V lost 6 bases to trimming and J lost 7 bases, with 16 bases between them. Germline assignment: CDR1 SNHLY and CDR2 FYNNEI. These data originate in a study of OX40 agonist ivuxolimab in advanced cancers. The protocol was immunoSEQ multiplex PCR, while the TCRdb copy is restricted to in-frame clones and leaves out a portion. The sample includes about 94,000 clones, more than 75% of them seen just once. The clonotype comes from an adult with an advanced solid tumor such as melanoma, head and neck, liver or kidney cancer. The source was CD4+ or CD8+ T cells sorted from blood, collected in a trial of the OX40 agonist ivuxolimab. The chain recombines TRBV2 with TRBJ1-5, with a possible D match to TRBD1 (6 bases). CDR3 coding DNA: TGTGCCAGCAGCCCCACCACAGGGCGGCAGCCCCAGCATTTT. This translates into CASSPTTGRQPQHF.